This TCR beta chain was found in a study of siplizumab effects on memory and regulatory T cells. Germline CDR1 is LNHDA and CDR2 is SQIVND (reference sequence). With 5 bases removed from V and 6 bases from J, the gap between germline ends came to 8 bases. CDR3 length: 12 amino acids. Sequencing used immunoSEQ multiplex PCR; TCRdb keeps in-frame clones, though not all of them. Counted here are about 97,000 clones, 80% to 95% occurring once; the ten biggest clones make up 1.1%. As to this clone: Its target is not known.

Whole-study findings and limits: Alloreactive sequences traceable to unstimulated CD4+ memory cells were significantly reduced by siplizumab. Naive T cells appeared more varied than memory cells and looked like key alloresponse contributors. For siplizumab cultures, the suppressive function of their proliferating Tregs was not confirmed. Siplizumab gave mappable alloreactive CD4+ clones an average Treg-derived fraction of approximately 69%, against around 25% in controls.

Sequenced material: CD4+ T cells sorted from blood. The rearrangement joins TRBV19 to TRBJ2-1; possibly TRBD1 or TRBD2 for D (6 bases each). The clonotype was recovered from a human donor in good health. This CDR3 is CASSPGANEQFF. DNA of the CDR3: TGTGCCAGTAGTCCGGGGGCCAATGAGCAGTTCTTC.